The next 32 T cell receptor beta chains were all read from a single sample in a study of technical replicates of blood from a handful of donors. The protocol was immunoSEQ multiplex PCR, while the TCRdb copy is restricted to in-frame clones and leaves out a portion. The profile shows tens of thousands of clones, 86% of them singletons. The sequenced material came from PBMCs. Receptors originate from a human donor in good health. Some clones in this sample may be carry-over from other donors' samples.

This rearrangement joins TRBV6-5 to TRBJ1-4, with no clear D. Germline values: CDR1 MNHEY, CDR2 SVGAGI. V was trimmed by 5 bases and J by 8 bases, leaving 18 bases between them. The CDR3 is 15 amino acids. This chain's CDR3 is CASSKRDLVAEKLFF. For the CDR3, the DNA is TGTGCCAGCAGTAAAAGAGACTTAGTAGCCGAAAAACTGTTTTTT.

As for this clone: The junction does not match germline at one end; this may be a read error. The chain has TRBV7-2 and TRBJ2-7, with TRBD2 as a possible D gene (5 bases). Germline V gene lookup returns CDR1 SGHTA and CDR2 FQGNSA. CDR3 length equals 12 residues. Here the CDR3 reads CASSLALTDFSF. CDR3 bases: TGTGCCAGCAGCTTAGCCCTGACGGACTTCAGCTTC.

The chain joins TRBV6-1 to TRBJ1-3; D remains unclear. Germline V lookup: CDR1 MNHNS, CDR2 SASEGT. V was pared by 3 bases and J by 2 bases, with 5 bases between. There are 13 residues in the CDR3. CDR3 DNA: TGTGCCAGCAGTGAGGAGACTGGAAACACCATATATTTT. This translates into CASSEETGNTIYF.

This clone has more than one count but fewer than ten. The chain is built from TRBV7-2 and TRBJ2-7; D is perhaps TRBD1 (5 bases). Trimming stripped 5 bases from V and 3 bases from J, with 8 bases between. Germline V gene data show CDR1 as SGHTA and CDR2 as FQGNSA. This CDR3 region has 12 residues. The CDR3 loop is CASSPRGYEQYF. As DNA, the CDR3 is TGTGCCAGCAGCCCAAGGGGCTACGAGCAGTACTTC.

The chain employs TRBV11-1 and TRBJ2-7; D possibly corresponds to TRBD2 (5 bases). Trimming shortened V by 5 bases and J by 7 bases, and 15 bases separated the two germline ends. CDR3 size: 13 residues. The germline V gene has CDR1 SGHAT and CDR2 FQDESV (reference sequence). The CDR3 sequence: CASSNRGLGEQYF. The CDR3 bases are TGTGCCAGCAGCAATCGGGGTTTGGGGGAGCAGTACTTC.

J is TRBJ1-1 and V is TRBV19, with a tentative D call TRBD1 (6 bases). Trimming removed 6 bases from V and 11 bases from J, with 13 bases in between. Germline assignment: CDR1 LNHDA and CDR2 SQIVND (reference sequence). This CDR3 region has 11 residues. CDR3 DNA sequence: TGTGCCAGTAGGGGGGCGCGGGAGGCTTTCTTT. Translation: CASRGAREAFF.

V and J are TRBV2 and TRBJ1-1; D is unresolved. CDR3 length: 11 amino acids. The germline V gene has CDR1 SNHLY and CDR2 FYNNEI. The V end lost 7 bases, the J end lost 5 bases, and 8 bases lay between the germline ends. CDR3 sequence reads: CASKIETEAFF. In nucleotides, the CDR3 is TGTGCCAGCAAAATCGAGACTGAAGCTTTCTTT.

The chain recombines TRBV4-1 with TRBJ1-1, with D uncertain. V dropped 1 base and J dropped 5 bases, with 17 bases sitting between them. The CDR3 contains 16 residues. Per germline, CDR1 MGHRA and CDR2 YSYEKL. CDR3 in DNA: TGCGCCAGCAGCCAAGTTTCCGGCGGCTATAAGACTGAAGCTTTCTTT. Its translation: CASSQVSGGYKTEAFF.

The gene calls are TRBV7-8 and TRBJ2-5; 7 bases are a match to TRBD2. The V segment lost 1 base and the J segment 5 bases; nucleotides outside the gene matches: 7. CDR3 size: 15 residues. CDR1 SGHVS and CDR2 FQNEAQ come from the germline V gene. CDR3 residues: CASSLGGLVRETQYF. In DNA, the CDR3 is TGTGCCAGCAGCTTAGGAGGACTAGTACGGGAGACCCAGTACTTC.

This clone turned up a few times. The genes are TRBV10-3 and TRBJ2-1; 13 bases fit TRBD2. The CDR3 runs 19 residues. V was pared by 8 bases and J by 1 base, with 14 bases of the junction left unmatched. Germline V gene lookup returns CDR1 ENHRY and CDR2 SYGVKD. The CDR3, as DNA: TGTGCCATCCCCCTGACTAGCGGGGGGCCAGGTCTGTCCTACAATGAGCAGTTCTTC. Protein sequence: CAIPLTSGGPGLSYNEQFF.

As regards this clone: Other DNA sequences of this sample code for an identical CDR3. This chain joins TRBV4-3 and TRBJ2-7; D is ambiguous. This CDR3 is 14 amino acids long. Germline V gives CDR1 LGHNA, CDR2 YSLEER. Between the trimmed V and J ends, which lost 1 base and 0 bases, there was a span of 7 bases. In DNA, the CDR3 is TGCGCCAGCAGCCAAGGCACAGCCTCCTACGAGCAGTACTTC. Translating it yields CASSQGTASYEQYF.

The chain is built from TRBV11-2 and TRBJ1-6, with D possibly matching TRBD1 (5 bases). CDR1 is SGHAT, CDR2 FQNNGV, per germline. V dropped 2 bases and J dropped 5 bases, with 10 bases sitting between them. The CDR3 loop spans 15 amino acids. CDR3: CASSLSDTNNSPLHF. CDR3 DNA sequence: TGTGCCAGCAGCTTATCGGACACCAATAATTCACCCCTCCACTTT.

Many counts were recorded for this clone. The chain is built from TRBV18 and TRBJ1-6, with D possibly matching TRBD1 (5 bases). V was trimmed by 3 bases and J by 10 bases, leaving 13 bases between them. The germline V gene has CDR1 KGHSH and CDR2 LQKENI. The CDR3 spans 14 residues. Here the CDR3 DNA reads TGTGCCAGCTCACCCCAGGGCCCGGAATCACCCCTCCACTTT. Translated: CASSPQGPESPLHF.

V is TRBV7-9 and J is TRBJ2-7; 7 bases line up with TRBD1. The CDR3 loop spans 15 amino acids. Germline V gives CDR1 SEHNR, CDR2 FQNEAQ (reference sequence). Losses at the gene ends were 5 bases for V and 4 bases for J; bases not matched to a gene: 11. The CDR3 region is CASSDASGGTYEQYF. The CDR3 bases are TGTGCCAGCAGCGACGCCTCAGGGGGTACTTACGAGCAGTACTTC.

The gene calls are TRBV4-3 and TRBJ2-2; D uncertain. The CDR3 has 12 amino acids. Between the trimmed V and J ends, which lost 1 base and 8 bases, there was a span of 5 bases. Germline assignment: CDR1 LGHNA and CDR2 YSLEER. The CDR3 bases are TGCGCCAGCAGCCAAGCACAAGGGGAGCTGTTTTTT. It translates to CASSQAQGELFF.

V usage is TRBV15 and J usage is TRBJ1-3; D gene ambiguous. Germline CDR1 reads LNHNV; CDR2 reads YYDKDF (reference sequence). The length of the CDR3 is 16 residues. V was pared by 0 bases and J by 0 bases, with 9 bases between. CDR3 amino acids: CATSRDRGSSGNTIYF. As DNA, the CDR3 is TGTGCCACCAGCAGAGATCGTGGCAGCTCTGGAAACACCATATATTTT.

This chain connects TRBV12-5 to TRBJ2-7, with TRBD1 matching over 10 bases. Germline assignment: CDR1 LGHNT and CDR2 FRNRAP. The CDR3 sequence is 17 residues long. J was trimmed by 2 bases and V by 6 bases; bases with no gene match: 13. The CDR3 region has the DNA TGTGCTAGTGGACGGGTACCCTGGGACAGGGGTACCTACGAGCAGTACTTC. It encodes CASGRVPWDRGTYEQYF. The full variable domain, in which reference TRBV12-5 and TRBJ2-7 provide the parts outside the CDR3, is DARVTQTPRHKVTEMGQEVTMRCQPILGHNTVFWYRQTMMQGLELLAYFRNRAPLDDSGMPKDRFSAEMPDATLATLKIQPSEPRDSAVYFCASGRVPWDRGTYEQYFGPGTRLTVT.

This chain links TRBV6-1 with TRBJ2-5, with 8 bases matching TRBD2. J gave up 5 bases and V 6 bases, and 23 bases lay outside the gene matches. The CDR3 has 19 residues. Germline CDR1 and CDR2: MNHNS and SASEGT. CDR3 residues: CASRERWYQRGSLGETQYF. DNA for the CDR3: TGTGCCAGCAGGGAAAGGTGGTACCAGCGGGGGTCCCTAGGGGAGACCCAGTACTTC.

This clone was seen a few times. The V gene is TRBV6-6, the J gene TRBJ1-6, with D uncertain. CDR3 length: 14 residues. V dropped 6 bases and J dropped 7 bases, with 13 bases sitting between them. The germline V gene has CDR1 MNHNY and CDR2 SVGAGI (reference sequence). The CDR3 sequence: CASRARDPNSPLHF. CDR3 coding DNA: TGTGCCAGCAGAGCTCGGGATCCGAATTCACCCCTCCACTTT.

This clone was seen a single time. The chain couples TRBV9 to TRBJ2-4, with TRBD1 matching over 8 bases. Germline-derived CDR1 and CDR2 are SGDLS and YYNGEE. This CDR3 has 14 amino acids. The J segment lost 9 bases and the V segment lost 4 bases, leaving 9 bases of the junction unmatched. In DNA, the CDR3 is TGTGCCAGCAGCCCGGAAGGACAGGGTAGCATTCAGTACTTC. Translating gives CASSPEGQGSIQYF. The full variable domain, completed using reference TRBV9 and TRBJ2-4, is DSGVTQTPKHLITATGQRVTLRCSPRSGDLSVYWYQQSLDQGLQFLIQYYNGEERAKGNILERFSAQQFPDLHSELNLSSLELGDSALYFCASSPEGQGSIQYFGAGTRLSVL.

This clone was detected once. The rearrangement links TRBV15 to TRBJ1-2; D is perhaps TRBD1 (6 bases). V was clipped by 3 bases and J by 1 base, with 9 bases between them. The germline gives CDR1 LNHNV, CDR2 YYDKDF (reference sequence). CDR3 size: 14 residues. CDR3 in amino acids: CATSSGQYNYGYTF. In DNA, the CDR3 is TGTGCCACCAGCAGTGGACAGTATAACTATGGCTACACCTTC.

The J gene is TRBJ1-6, the V gene TRBV10-3; no definite D call. Trimming pared 4 bases from V and 5 bases from J, leaving 6 bases between. Germline V gene lookup returns CDR1 ENHRY and CDR2 SYGVKD. The CDR3 totals 13 residues. The CDR3 here is CAISVGDNSPLHF. CDR3 nucleotides: TGTGCCATCAGTGTCGGGGATAATTCACCCCTCCACTTT.

This chain joins TRBV7-2 and TRBJ1-4; 8 bases match TRBD1. V shed 4 bases, J shed 9 bases, and the junction held 4 bases outside the gene matches. Germline CDR1 SGHTA, CDR2 FQGNSA. The CDR3 extends over 13 amino acids. The CDR3, as DNA: TGTGCCAGCAGCTCCGGACAGGGCCAAAAACTGTTTTTT. Residues: CASSSGQGQKLFF.

The chain is built from TRBV9 and TRBJ2-3; 8 nucleotides align to TRBD2. The CDR3 is made up of 16 amino acids. Germline CDR1 is SGDLS and CDR2 is YYNGEE. With 0 bases clipped from V and 6 bases from J, the junction kept 9 bases outside the gene matches. The CDR3 spells CASSVATRGAVDTQYF. In DNA, the CDR3 is TGTGCCAGCAGCGTAGCTACGCGGGGGGCCGTGGATACGCAGTATTTT.

This clone has more than one count but fewer than ten. This rearrangement joins TRBV4-2 to TRBJ1-5; 8 positions match TRBD1. The junction had 9 bases not matched to a gene; V was cut back by 2 bases and J by 6 bases. CDR3 length: 16 residues. Germline V gene sequence: CDR1 LGHNA, CDR2 YNFKEQ. The CDR3 coding sequence is TGTGCCAGCAGCCAAACGCGGACAGGGATGGTTCAGCCCCAGCATTTT. Translation: CASSQTRTGMVQPQHF.

V usage is TRBV29-1 and J usage is TRBJ2-7, with a weak D call TRBD2 (5 bases). Germline V lookup: CDR1 SQVTM, CDR2 ANQGSEA. The ends were cut back, 7 bases at V and 2 bases at J, with 18 bases in the middle. The CDR3 loop spans 14 amino acids. As DNA, the CDR3 is TGCAGCGCCGGGGTGGAGACCTTGCCCTACGAGCAGTACTTC. Amino acids: CSAGVETLPYEQYF.

The chain couples TRBV9 to TRBJ2-5, with D possibly matching TRBD2 (6 bases). The CDR3 is 15 residues long. CDR1 and CDR2 (germline): SGDLS, YYNGEE. V lost 0 bases, J lost 5 bases, and 14 bases lay in between. CDR3: CASSVGYGAGETQYF. The CDR3, as DNA: TGTGCCAGCAGCGTAGGGTATGGGGCGGGGGAGACCCAGTACTTC.

The chain uses TRBV11-1 and TRBJ2-5; TRBD1 matches 7 bases. V shed 5 bases and J 2 bases; nucleotides not matched to a gene: 8. This CDR3 contains 15 residues. Looked up from germline, CDR1 is SGHAT and CDR2 is FQDESV (reference sequence). The CDR3 nucleotides read TGTGCCAGCAGCCGCTCCGAGGACAGGCAAGAGACCCAGTACTTC. Translated: CASSRSEDRQETQYF.

V usage is TRBV5-6 and J usage is TRBJ2-5; 9 bases map to TRBD1. The CDR3 sequence is 15 residues long. The V and J ends lost 4 bases and 2 bases, in that order; junction bases with no gene match: 6. In germline, CDR1 is SGHDT, CDR2 YYEEEE. Here the CDR3 DNA reads TGTGCCAGCAGCCCGGACAGGGGTTTACAAGAGACCCAGTACTTC. This translates into CASSPDRGLQETQYF.

The gene calls are TRBV7-6 and TRBJ2-3; 9 nucleotides line up with TRBD1. V dropped 0 bases and J dropped 2; count of bases not matched to a gene: 6. Per the germline V gene, CDR1 is SGHVS and CDR2 is FNYEAQ. CDR3 size: 17 residues. CDR3 DNA sequence: TGTGCCAGCAGCTTAGCTTCCCGGGACAGGGCCACAGATACGCAGTATTTT. Translated: CASSLASRDRATDTQYF.

This chain connects TRBV18 to TRBJ1-1, with D perhaps TRBD1 (6 bases). The CDR3 totals 14 residues. Trimming took off 6 bases at V and 1 base at J, with 12 bases between the two ends. Germline assignment: CDR1 KGHSH and CDR2 LQKENI. CDR3 coding DNA: TGTGCCAGCTCCCAGACACAGGGGAACACTGAAGCTTTCTTT. Translated: CASSQTQGNTEAFF.

Comments on this clone: The sample contains more than one DNA sequence encoding this CDR3. The rearrangement links TRBV7-8 to TRBJ1-2, with TRBD1 as a possible D gene (6 bases). The length of the CDR3 is 12 residues. CDR1 is SGHVS, CDR2 FQNEAQ, per germline. The V gene lost 3 bases and the J gene lost 8 bases, with 10 bases spanning the gap. The CDR3 nucleotides are TGTGCCAGCAGCTTGGACAGAGTCGGCTACACCTTC. Protein sequence: CASSLDRVGYTF.